This T cell receptor (beta chain) is drawn from a study of beta chain features in type 1 diabetes. Study information: Cell yields, gender and age were similar in healthy donors and patients.

The CDR3 runs to 14 residues. Deletions cut 4 bases from V and 1 base from J, with 8 bases between. Germline V gene sequence: CDR1 MNHEY, CDR2 SMNVEV (reference sequence). TCRB transcripts that were expressed got sequenced, as all of the isolated RNA had been reverse transcribed. Here immunoSEQ multiplex PCR was the method, and the copy in TCRdb shows in-frame clones only, minus some. Of some 300,000 clones listed, roughly 8% are singletons. Populations isolated by sorting all had purity greater than 98%. The sequencing sample was made of central memory CD4+ T cells from blood. This chain links TRBV27 with TRBJ1-3, with D unresolved. The receptor's source is a woman aged 18-35 years in good health. The CDR3: CASSSFKSGNTIYF. The CDR3 DNA follows: TGTGCCAGCAGTTCCTTTAAATCTGGAAACACCATATATTTT.